This T cell receptor (beta chain) emerged from a study of blood T cell repertoires in COVID-19. About the study: The United States, Italy and Spain supplied acute and convalescent COVID-19 samples. The cDNA or gDNA used as material had been derived from T cells, B-cell-depleted T cells, or PBMCs.

Germline values: CDR1 SGHRS, CDR2 YFSETQ. V lost 4 bases, J lost 5 bases, and 8 bases stayed unmatched. This CDR3 contains 14 residues. The assay was immunoSEQ multiplex PCR, and TCRdb's table has in-frame clones only and misses some. There are around 400,000 clones in the sample; approximately 89% occur only once, and about 2.3% lies in the top ten. This TCR derives from a woman aged 55-75 years with COVID-19, enrolled during active disease. Sequencing used peripheral blood. The V call is TRBV5-1, the J call TRBJ2-5, with 7 bases matching TRBD1. CDR3 coding DNA: TGCGCCAGCAGCGCCCAGACAGGGTCGGAGACCCAGTACTTC. Residues: CASSAQTGSETQYF.